The 3 T cell receptor beta chains reported below all come from one sample, sequenced in a study of cytomegalovirus exposure and HLA in healthy donors. The PCR was carried out with 60 Vbeta primers and 13 Jbeta primers. Generated by immunoSEQ multiplex PCR, the TCRdb table keeps only in-frame clones and is missing some. The repertoire shows about 170,000 clones; the top ten hold around 0.79%. The sample comprised PBMCs. The origin of the receptors is a woman aged 18-30 years in good health and CMV-seropositive.

The rearrangement links TRBV13 to TRBJ2-3, with 8 nucleotides matching TRBD2. This CDR3 region has 19 residues. Germline V gives CDR1 PRHDT, CDR2 FYEKMQ (reference sequence). The ends lost 0 bases at V and 5 bases at J; junction bases unmatched: 16. The CDR3 DNA sequence: TGTGCCAGCAGCTTAGGCCCGTTTGAGGAAGCGGGGGTTTTAGATACGCAGTATTTT. It yields the protein CASSLGPFEEAGVLDTQYF.

This CDR3 reads CASSPGLAGRGETQYF. Written as DNA, the CDR3 is TGTGCCAGCAGCCCGGGACTAGCGGGACGGGGAGAGACCCAGTACTTC. The V gene is TRBV7-7, the J gene TRBJ2-5; 13 nucleotides align to TRBD2. V was clipped by 5 bases and J by 4 bases; unmatched bases: 7. The germline V gene encodes CDR1 SSHAT and CDR2 FNYEAQ (reference sequence). This CDR3 is 16 amino acids long. The whole variable domain, remainder taken from reference TRBV7-7 and TRBJ2-5, is GAGVSQSPRYKVTKRGQDVTLRCDPISSHATLYWYQQALGQGPEFLTYFNYEAQPDKSGLPSDRFSAERPEGSISTLTIQRTEQRDSAMYRCASSPGLAGRGETQYFGPGTRLLVL.

The chain employs TRBV7-2 and TRBJ2-5; 7 bases agree with TRBD1. The CDR3 is made up of 14 amino acids. V dropped 5 bases and J dropped 4; count of bases not matched to a gene: 7. Per the germline V gene, CDR1 is SGHTA and CDR2 is FQGNSA. The CDR3 loop reads CASSPDRAGETQYF. CDR3 DNA sequence: TGTGCCAGCAGCCCCGACAGGGCCGGAGAGACCCAGTACTTC.